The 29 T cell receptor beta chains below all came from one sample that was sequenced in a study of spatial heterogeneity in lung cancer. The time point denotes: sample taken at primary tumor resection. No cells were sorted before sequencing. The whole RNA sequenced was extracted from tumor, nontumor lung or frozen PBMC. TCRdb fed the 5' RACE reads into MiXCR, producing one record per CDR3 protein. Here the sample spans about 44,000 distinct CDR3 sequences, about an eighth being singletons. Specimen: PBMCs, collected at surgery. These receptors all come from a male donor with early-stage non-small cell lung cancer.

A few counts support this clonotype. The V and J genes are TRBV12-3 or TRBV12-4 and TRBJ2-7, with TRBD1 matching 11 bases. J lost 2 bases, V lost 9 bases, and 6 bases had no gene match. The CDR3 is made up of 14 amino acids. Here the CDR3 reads CASATGQGAYEQYF. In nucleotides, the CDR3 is TGTGCCAGTGCGACGGGACAGGGGGCCTACGAGCAGTACTTC.

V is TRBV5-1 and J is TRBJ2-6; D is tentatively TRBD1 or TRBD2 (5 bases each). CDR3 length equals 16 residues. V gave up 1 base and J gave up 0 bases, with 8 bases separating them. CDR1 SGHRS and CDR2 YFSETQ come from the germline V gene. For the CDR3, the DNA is TGCGCCAGCAGCTTGAGAGGGGACTCTGGGGCCAACGTCCTGACTTTC. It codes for CASSLRGDSGANVLTF.

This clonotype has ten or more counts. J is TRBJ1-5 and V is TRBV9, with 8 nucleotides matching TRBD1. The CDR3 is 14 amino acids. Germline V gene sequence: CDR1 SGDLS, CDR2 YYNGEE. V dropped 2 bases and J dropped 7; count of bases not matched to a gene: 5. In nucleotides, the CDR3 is TGTGCCAGCAGCGTCGACAGGGGAGGGCAGCCCCAGCATTTT. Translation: CASSVDRGGQPQHF.

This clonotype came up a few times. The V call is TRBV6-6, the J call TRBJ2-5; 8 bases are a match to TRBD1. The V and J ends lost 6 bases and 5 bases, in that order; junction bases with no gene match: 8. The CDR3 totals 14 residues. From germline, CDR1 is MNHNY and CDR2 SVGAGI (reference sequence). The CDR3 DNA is TGTGCCAGCAGCTGGGGACAGGTCCAGGAGACCCAGTACTTC. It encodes CASSWGQVQETQYF.

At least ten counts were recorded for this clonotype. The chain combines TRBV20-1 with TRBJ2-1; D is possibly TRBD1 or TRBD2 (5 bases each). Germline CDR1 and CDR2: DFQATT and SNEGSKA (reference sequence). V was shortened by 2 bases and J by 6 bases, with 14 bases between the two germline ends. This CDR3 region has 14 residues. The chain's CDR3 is CSARRDGPSNEQFF. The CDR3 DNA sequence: TGCAGTGCTAGACGGGACGGTCCCTCCAATGAGCAGTTCTTC.

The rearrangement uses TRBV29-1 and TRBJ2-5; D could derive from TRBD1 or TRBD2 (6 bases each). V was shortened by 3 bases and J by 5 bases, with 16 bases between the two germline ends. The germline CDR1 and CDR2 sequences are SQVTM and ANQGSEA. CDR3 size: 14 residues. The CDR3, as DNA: TGCAGCGTTGAGTTAGGGGGGCGCGGGGAGACCCAGTACTTC. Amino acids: CSVELGGRGETQYF.

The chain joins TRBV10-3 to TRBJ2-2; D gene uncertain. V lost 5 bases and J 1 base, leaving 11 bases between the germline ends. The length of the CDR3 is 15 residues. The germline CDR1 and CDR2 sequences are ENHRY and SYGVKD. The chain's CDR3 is CAISQFVQNTGELFF. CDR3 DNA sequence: TGTGCCATCAGTCAGTTCGTGCAGAACACCGGGGAGCTGTTTTTT.

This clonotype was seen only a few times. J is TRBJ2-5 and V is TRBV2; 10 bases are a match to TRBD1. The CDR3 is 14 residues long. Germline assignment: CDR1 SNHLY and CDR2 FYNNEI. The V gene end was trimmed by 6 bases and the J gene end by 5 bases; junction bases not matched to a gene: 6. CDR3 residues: CASRRTGGDETQYF. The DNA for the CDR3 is TGTGCCAGCAGGAGGACAGGGGGGGATGAGACCCAGTACTTC. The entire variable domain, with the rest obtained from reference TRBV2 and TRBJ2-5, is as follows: EPEVTQTPSHQVTQMGQEVILRCVPISNHLYFYWYRQILGQKVEFLVSFYNNEISEKSEIFDDQFSVERPDGSNFTLKIRSTKLEDSAMYFCASRRTGGDETQYFGPGTRLLVL.

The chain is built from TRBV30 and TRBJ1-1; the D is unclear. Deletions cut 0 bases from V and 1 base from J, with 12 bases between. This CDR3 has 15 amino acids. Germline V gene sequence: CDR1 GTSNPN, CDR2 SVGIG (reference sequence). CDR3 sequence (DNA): TGTGCCTGGAGTGTTTTGAGGGTTTCGAACACTGAAGCTTTCTTT. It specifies CAWSVLRVSNTEAFF.

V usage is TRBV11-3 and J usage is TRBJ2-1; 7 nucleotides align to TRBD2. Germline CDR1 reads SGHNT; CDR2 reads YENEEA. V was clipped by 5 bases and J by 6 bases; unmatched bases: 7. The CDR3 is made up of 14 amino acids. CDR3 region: CASSPGRSSNEQFF. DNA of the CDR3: TGTGCCAGCAGCCCCGGGAGGTCGAGCAATGAGCAGTTCTTC.

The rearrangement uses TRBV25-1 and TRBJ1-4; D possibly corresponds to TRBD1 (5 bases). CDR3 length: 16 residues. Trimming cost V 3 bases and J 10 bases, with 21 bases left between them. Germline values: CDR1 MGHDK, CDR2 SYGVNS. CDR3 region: CASSEPGYRGEGKLFF. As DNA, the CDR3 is TGTGCCAGCAGTGAGCCAGGGTATCGGGGCGAAGGAAAACTGTTTTTT.

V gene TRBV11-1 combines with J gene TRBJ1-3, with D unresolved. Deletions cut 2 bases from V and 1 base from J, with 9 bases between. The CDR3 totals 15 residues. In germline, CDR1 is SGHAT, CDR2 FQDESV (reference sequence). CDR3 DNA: TGTGCCAGCAGCTTAACCGCACTATCTGGAAACACCATATATTTT. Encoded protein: CASSLTALSGNTIYF.

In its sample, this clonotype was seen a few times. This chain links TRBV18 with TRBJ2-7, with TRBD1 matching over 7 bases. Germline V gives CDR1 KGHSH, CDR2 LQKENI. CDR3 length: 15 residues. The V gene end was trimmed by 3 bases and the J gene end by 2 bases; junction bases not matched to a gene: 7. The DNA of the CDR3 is TGTGCCAGCTCACCGGGACAGCCCTTTACCTACGAGCAGTACTTC. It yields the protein CASSPGQPFTYEQYF.

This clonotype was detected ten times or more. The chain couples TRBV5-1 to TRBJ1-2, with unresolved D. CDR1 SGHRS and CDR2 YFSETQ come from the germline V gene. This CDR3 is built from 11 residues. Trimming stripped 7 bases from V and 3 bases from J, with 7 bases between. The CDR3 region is CASGSYYGYTF. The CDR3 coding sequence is TGCGCCAGCGGTAGCTACTATGGCTACACCTTC. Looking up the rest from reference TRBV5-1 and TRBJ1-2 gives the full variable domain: KAGVTQTPRYLIKTRGQQVTLSCSPISGHRSVSWYQQTPGQGLQFLFEYFSETQRNKGNFPGRFSGRQFSNSRSEMNVSTLELGDSALYLCASGSYYGYTFGSGTRLTVV.

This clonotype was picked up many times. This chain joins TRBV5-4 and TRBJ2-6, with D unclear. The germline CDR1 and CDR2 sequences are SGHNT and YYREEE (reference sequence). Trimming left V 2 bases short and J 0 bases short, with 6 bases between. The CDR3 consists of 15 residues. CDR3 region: CASSLTGSGANVLTF. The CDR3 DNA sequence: TGTGCCAGCAGCTTAACGGGCTCTGGGGCCAACGTCCTGACTTTC.

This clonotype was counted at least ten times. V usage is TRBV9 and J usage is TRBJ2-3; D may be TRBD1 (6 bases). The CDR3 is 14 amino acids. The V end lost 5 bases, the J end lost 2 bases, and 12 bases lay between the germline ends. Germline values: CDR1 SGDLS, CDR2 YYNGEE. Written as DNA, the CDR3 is TGTGCCAGCAGGGCAGGGGCCTTCACAGATACGCAGTATTTT. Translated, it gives CASRAGAFTDTQYF.

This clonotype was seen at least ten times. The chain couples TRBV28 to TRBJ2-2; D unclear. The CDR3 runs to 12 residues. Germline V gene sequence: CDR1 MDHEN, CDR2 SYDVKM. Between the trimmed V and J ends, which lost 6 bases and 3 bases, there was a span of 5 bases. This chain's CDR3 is CASRTYTGELFF. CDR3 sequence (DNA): TGTGCCAGCAGGACCTACACCGGGGAGCTGTTTTTT.

The CDR3 sequence: CSAPVRENTDTQYF. The CDR3 nucleotides read TGCAGCGCCCCAGTTCGGGAGAACACAGATACGCAGTATTTT. This rearrangement joins TRBV29-1 to TRBJ2-3, with D perhaps matching TRBD2 (6 bases). The CDR3 totals 14 residues. Trimming took 7 bases from V and 2 from J, leaving 16 bases between them. Per the germline V gene, CDR1 is SQVTM and CDR2 is ANQGSEA.

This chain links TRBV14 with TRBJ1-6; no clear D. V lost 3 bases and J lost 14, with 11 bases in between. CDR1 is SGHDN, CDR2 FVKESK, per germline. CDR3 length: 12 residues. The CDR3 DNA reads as TGTGCCAGCAGCCACGGGGATGGGGCCCTCCACTTT. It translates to CASSHGDGALHF.

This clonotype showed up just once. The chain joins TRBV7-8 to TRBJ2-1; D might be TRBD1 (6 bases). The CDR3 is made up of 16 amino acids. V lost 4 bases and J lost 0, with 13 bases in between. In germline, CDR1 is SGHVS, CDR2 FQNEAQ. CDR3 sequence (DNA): TGTGCCAGCAGCTCTTGGACAGCTAACTCCTACAATGAGCAGTTCTTC. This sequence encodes CASSSWTANSYNEQFF.

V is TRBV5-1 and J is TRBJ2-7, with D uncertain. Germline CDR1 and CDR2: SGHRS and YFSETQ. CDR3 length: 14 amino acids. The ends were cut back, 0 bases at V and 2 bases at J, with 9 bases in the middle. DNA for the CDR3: TGCGCCAGCAGCTTGGAGTTAATAGCCTACGAGCAGTACTTC. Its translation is CASSLELIAYEQYF.

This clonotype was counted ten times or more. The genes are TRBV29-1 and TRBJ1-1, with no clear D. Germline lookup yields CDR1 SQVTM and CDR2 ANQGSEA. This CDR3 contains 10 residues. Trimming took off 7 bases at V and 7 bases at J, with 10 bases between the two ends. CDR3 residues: CSGRTSEAFF. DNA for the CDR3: TGCAGCGGTCGGACGAGTGAAGCTTTCTTT.

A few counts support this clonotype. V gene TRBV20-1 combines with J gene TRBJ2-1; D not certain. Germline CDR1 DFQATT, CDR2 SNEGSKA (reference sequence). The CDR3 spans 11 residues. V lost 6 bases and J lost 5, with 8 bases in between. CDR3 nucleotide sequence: TGCAGTGCCATTGGGAACAATGAGCAGTTCTTC. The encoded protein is CSAIGNNEQFF.

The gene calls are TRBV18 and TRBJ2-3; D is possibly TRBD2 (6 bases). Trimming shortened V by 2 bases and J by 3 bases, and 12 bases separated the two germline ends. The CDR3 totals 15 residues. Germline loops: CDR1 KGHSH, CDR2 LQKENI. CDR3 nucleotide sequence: TGTGCCAGCTCACCAACGGGACTCGGGACAGATACGCAGTATTTT. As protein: CASSPTGLGTDTQYF.

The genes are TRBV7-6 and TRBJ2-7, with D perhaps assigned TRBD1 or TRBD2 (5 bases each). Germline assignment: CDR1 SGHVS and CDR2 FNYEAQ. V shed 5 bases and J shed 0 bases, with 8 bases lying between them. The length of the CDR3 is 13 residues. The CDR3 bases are TGTGCCAGCAGCGGGGACGGCTCCTACGAGCAGTACTTC. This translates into CASSGDGSYEQYF.

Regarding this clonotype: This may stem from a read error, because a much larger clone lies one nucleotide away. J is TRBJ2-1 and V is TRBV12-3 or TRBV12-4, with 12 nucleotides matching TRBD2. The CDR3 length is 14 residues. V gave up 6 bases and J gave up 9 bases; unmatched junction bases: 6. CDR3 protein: CASSARLAGAEQFF. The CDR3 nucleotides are TGTGCCAGCAGCGCAAGACTAGCGGGGGCTGAGCAGTTCTTC.

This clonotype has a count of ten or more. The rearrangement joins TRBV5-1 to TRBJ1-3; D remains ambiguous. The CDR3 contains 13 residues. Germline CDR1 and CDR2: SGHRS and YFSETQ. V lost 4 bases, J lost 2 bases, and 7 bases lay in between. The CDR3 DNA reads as TGCGCCAGCAGCATGGCCACTGGAAACACCATATATTTT. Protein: CASSMATGNTIYF.

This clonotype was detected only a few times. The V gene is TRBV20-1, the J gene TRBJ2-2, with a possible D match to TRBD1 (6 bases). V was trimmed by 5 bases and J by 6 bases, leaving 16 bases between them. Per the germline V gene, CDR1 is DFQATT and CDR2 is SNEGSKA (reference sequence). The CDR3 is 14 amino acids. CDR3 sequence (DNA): TGCAGTGCTCCGTTTCAGGGGAGCGCCGGGGAGCTGTTTTTT. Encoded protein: CSAPFQGSAGELFF.

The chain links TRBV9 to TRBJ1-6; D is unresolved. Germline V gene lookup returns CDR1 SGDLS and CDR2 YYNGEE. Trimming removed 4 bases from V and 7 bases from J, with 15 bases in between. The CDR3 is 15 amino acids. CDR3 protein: CASSSFGEENSPLHF. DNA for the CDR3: TGTGCCAGCAGCTCCTTCGGGGAAGAAAATTCACCCCTCCACTTT.